This is a list of T cell receptor beta chains from one sample in a study of blood T cell repertoires in COVID-19. The assay was immunoSEQ multiplex PCR, and TCRdb's table has in-frame clones only and misses some. The sample records some 70,000 clones, over 80% being singletons. Sequencing was performed on peripheral blood. Receptors were obtained from a woman aged 80 or over with active COVID-19. Each CDR3 is given with its conserved first and last residue. D genes are given only for firm matches. Only some rows state a clone size, as once, few, many or a class for expanded clones.

V gene: TRBV5-1
D gene: NA
clone size: NA
J gene: TRBJ2-7
CDR3 DNA: TGCGCCAGCAGCTTGAGTACTCACTACGAGCAGTACTTC
CDR3 protein: CASSLSTHYEQYF

V gene: TRBV5-4
D gene: NA
clone size: NA
J gene: TRBJ2-1
CDR3 DNA: TGTGCCAGCAGCTTGAGGGGCCCTAAGGTTGAGCAGTTCTTC
CDR3 protein: CASSLRGPKVEQFF

V gene: TRBV20-1
D gene: NA
clone size: NA
J gene: TRBJ2-7
CDR3 DNA: TGCAGTGCCGGACTCGTCGAGCAGTACTTC
CDR3 protein: CSAGLVEQYF

V gene: TRBV24-1
D gene: TRBD2
clone size: NA
J gene: TRBJ2-5
CDR3 DNA: TGTGCCACCAGTGACCGTCTAGCGGGCGAGACCCAGTACTTC
CDR3 protein: CATSDRLAGETQYF

V gene: TRBV18
D gene: NA
clone size: NA
J gene: TRBJ2-7
CDR3 DNA: TGTGCCAGCTCACAACTGGTGCACTACGAGCAGTACTTC
CDR3 protein: CASSQLVHYEQYF

V gene: TRBV6-5
D gene: TRBD2
clone size: NA
J gene: TRBJ2-1
CDR3 DNA: TGTGCCAGCAGATTACTAGCGGGAGGGCCTTATGAGCAGTTCTTC
CDR3 protein: CASRLLAGGPYEQFF

V gene: TRBV15
D gene: TRBD1
clone size: NA
J gene: TRBJ1-3
CDR3 DNA: TGTGCCACCAGCAGGGGCTACAGGGGCTCTGGAAACACCATATATTTT
CDR3 protein: CATSRGYRGSGNTIYF

V gene: TRBV29-1
D gene: TRBD1
clone size: NA
J gene: TRBJ1-2
CDR3 DNA: TGCAGCGTTGAAGACCGCAACAGGGGCCACTACACCTTC
CDR3 protein: CSVEDRNRGHYTF

V gene: TRBV4-2
D gene: TRBD2
clone size: NA
J gene: TRBJ2-7
CDR3 DNA: TGTGCCAGCAGCCTGACTAGCGGGGACTCCTACGAGCAGTACTTC
CDR3 protein: CASSLTSGDSYEQYF

V gene: TRBV28
D gene: TRBD1
clone size: NA
J gene: TRBJ2-7
CDR3 DNA: TGTGCCAGCAGTTTATGGGCCGGGACAGGGGATCGGGAGCAGTACTTC
CDR3 protein: CASSLWAGTGDREQYF

V gene: TRBV3-1/TRBV3-2
D gene: NA
clone size: once
J gene: TRBJ2-2
CDR3 DNA: TGTGCCAGCAGCCCTGCCCGGTTTAACACCGGGGAGCTGTTTTTT
CDR3 protein: CASSPARFNTGELFF

V gene: TRBV6-5
D gene: TRBD1
clone size: NA
J gene: TRBJ2-7
CDR3 DNA: TGTGCCAGCAGTTACTCGCCACAGGGGACCTACGAGCAGTACTTC
CDR3 protein: CASSYSPQGTYEQYF

V gene: TRBV28
D gene: TRBD1
clone size: NA
J gene: TRBJ2-7
CDR3 DNA: TGTGCCAGCAGCTGGCAGTCGACAGGGACCTACGAGCAGTACTTC
CDR3 protein: CASSWQSTGTYEQYF

V gene: TRBV7-3
D gene: NA
clone size: few
J gene: TRBJ2-2
CDR3 DNA: TGTGCCAGCAGCCGTACCAGGAACACCGGGGAGCTGTTTTTT
CDR3 protein: CASSRTRNTGELFF

V gene: TRBV24-1
D gene: NA
clone size: NA
J gene: TRBJ2-1
CDR3 DNA: TGTGCCACCAGTGGAGGAAGCTACAATGAGCAGTTCTTC
CDR3 protein: CATSGGSYNEQFF

V gene: TRBV7-3
D gene: TRBD1
clone size: NA
J gene: TRBJ2-5
CDR3 DNA: TGTGCCAGCAGCTTTCGTGGGACAGGGCCTCAAGAGACCCAGTACTTC
CDR3 protein: CASSFRGTGPQETQYF

V gene: TRBV5-4
D gene: TRBD1
clone size: few
J gene: TRBJ1-5
CDR3 DNA: TGTGCCAGCAGCTCAAAGGGGGCGGGATATCAGCCCCAGCATTTT
CDR3 protein: CASSSKGAGYQPQHF

V gene: TRBV7-2
D gene: TRBD2
clone size: NA
J gene: TRBJ2-4
CDR3 DNA: TGTGCCAGCAGCGTACGCGGGAGTCTCTACATTCAGTACTTC
CDR3 protein: CASSVRGSLYIQYF

V gene: TRBV7-9
D gene: NA
clone size: once
J gene: TRBJ2-3
CDR3 DNA: TGTGCCAGCAGCTTAAGCGAAGATACGCAGTATTTT
CDR3 protein: CASSLSEDTQYF

V gene: TRBV28
D gene: NA
clone size: NA
J gene: TRBJ1-5
CDR3 DNA: TGTGCCAGCAGTTCGAGGACTCCTGGGGGGAGTCAGCCCCAGCATTTT
CDR3 protein: CASSSRTPGGSQPQHF

V gene: TRBV7-3
D gene: NA
clone size: NA
J gene: TRBJ2-3
CDR3 DNA: TGTGCCAGCAGCTTATCTCAGCTAGCAAGAGGAGATACGCAGTATTTT
CDR3 protein: CASSLSQLARGDTQYF

V gene: TRBV11-2
D gene: NA
clone size: NA
J gene: TRBJ1-6
CDR3 DNA: TGTGCCAGCAGCTTAGTTTCGCAGGGATCTTCACCCCTCCACTTT
CDR3 protein: CASSLVSQGSSPLHF

V gene: TRBV28
D gene: TRBD2
clone size: NA
J gene: TRBJ2-1
CDR3 DNA: TGTGCCAGCAGTCCCCAGCGGGAGGGTGGGCAGTTCTTC
CDR3 protein: CASSPQREGGQFF

V gene: TRBV3-1/TRBV3-2
D gene: TRBD1
clone size: few
J gene: TRBJ1-2
CDR3 DNA: TGTGCCAGCAGCCCACCCTATTTCCAGGGGGCGAGGGTATACTATGGCTACACCTTC
CDR3 protein: CASSPPYFQGARVYYGYTF

V gene: TRBV11-1
D gene: TRBD2
clone size: NA
J gene: TRBJ2-1
CDR3 DNA: TGTGCCAGCCTGCCTTTAGGTTATAGCGGGAGGATTGAGCAGTTCTTC
CDR3 protein: CASLPLGYSGRIEQFF

V gene: TRBV10-3
D gene: NA
clone size: NA
J gene: TRBJ2-3
CDR3 DNA: TGTGCCATCAGTGAGTCGAGAGGGAGCAGGAGCCTCACAGATACGCAGTATTTT
CDR3 protein: CAISESRGSRSLTDTQYF

V gene: TRBV28
D gene: NA
clone size: NA
J gene: TRBJ2-7
CDR3 DNA: TGTGCCACCCAACGCCTCAGGGCCCTCGAGCAGTACTTC
CDR3 protein: CATQRLRALEQYF

V gene: TRBV6-5
D gene: NA
clone size: NA
J gene: TRBJ2-1
CDR3 DNA: TGTGCCAGCAGTAGGGGGACCTACAATGAGCAGTTCTTC
CDR3 protein: CASSRGTYNEQFF

V gene: TRBV29-1
D gene: TRBD2
clone size: NA
J gene: TRBJ2-1
CDR3 DNA: TGCAGCGTTGAAGGGCTAGCGGGAATTGAGCAGTTCTTC
CDR3 protein: CSVEGLAGIEQFF

V gene: TRBV12-3/TRBV12-4
D gene: NA
clone size: NA
J gene: TRBJ2-7
CDR3 DNA: TGTGCCAGCAGTTGGGACTTCTCCTACGAGCAGTACTTC
CDR3 protein: CASSWDFSYEQYF

V gene: TRBV5-5
D gene: TRBD2
clone size: NA
J gene: TRBJ2-2
CDR3 DNA: TGTGCCAGCAGCTTGAGGCTAGCGGGAGGTACGGGGGAGCTGTTTTTT
CDR3 protein: CASSLRLAGGTGELFF

V gene: TRBV27
D gene: TRBD2
clone size: NA
J gene: TRBJ2-1
CDR3 DNA: TGTGCCAGCAGCCGAGCGGGATTTCGCAATGAGCAGTTCTTC
CDR3 protein: CASSRAGFRNEQFF

V gene: TRBV10-3
D gene: TRBD1
clone size: NA
J gene: TRBJ1-1
CDR3 DNA: TGTGCCATCAGCCCGGGACAGGGGGCGACTGAAGCTTTCTTT
CDR3 protein: CAISPGQGATEAFF

V gene: TRBV10-3
D gene: NA
clone size: NA
J gene: TRBJ2-3
CDR3 DNA: TGTGCCATCAGCCAGACAGGGACTGGCACAGATACGCAGTATTTT
CDR3 protein: CAISQTGTGTDTQYF

V gene: TRBV27
D gene: NA
clone size: NA
J gene: TRBJ1-1
CDR3 DNA: TGTGCCAGCAGTACCAGGGGACACTCGAACACTGAAGCTTTCTTT
CDR3 protein: CASSTRGHSNTEAFF

V gene: TRBV5-6
D gene: TRBD1
clone size: NA
J gene: TRBJ2-7
CDR3 DNA: TGTGCCAGCAGCTCACCCGGGACAGGGGAAAGGAAGCAGTACTTC
CDR3 protein: CASSSPGTGERKQYF

V gene: TRBV24-1
D gene: TRBD2
clone size: NA
J gene: TRBJ2-7
CDR3 DNA: TGTGCCACCAGTGATACCCGAGCGGGACCCCGAGGTGAGCAGTACTTC
CDR3 protein: CATSDTRAGPRGEQYF

V gene: TRBV10-2
D gene: NA
clone size: NA
J gene: TRBJ2-3
CDR3 DNA: TGCGCCAGCAGTGGAGTAATAGGGCGGGCTACTAGCACAGATACGCAGTATTTT
CDR3 protein: CASSGVIGRATSTDTQYF

V gene: TRBV3-1/TRBV3-2
D gene: NA
clone size: NA
J gene: TRBJ1-1
CDR3 DNA: TGTGCCAGCAGCCAAGGGGGGCAGGGCACTGAAGCTTTCTTT
CDR3 protein: CASSQGGQGTEAFF

V gene: TRBV9
D gene: TRBD1
clone size: NA
J gene: TRBJ2-3
CDR3 DNA: TGTGCCAGCAGCGTACAGGGGGCGATCGGCACAGATACGCAGTATTTT
CDR3 protein: CASSVQGAIGTDTQYF

V gene: TRBV18
D gene: TRBD2
clone size: NA
J gene: TRBJ2-7
CDR3 DNA: TGTGCCAGCTCAACTTCTGGACTAGCGGGTGGAGGAAGCTCCTACGAGCAGTACTTC
CDR3 protein: CASSTSGLAGGGSSYEQYF

V gene: TRBV29-1
D gene: TRBD1
clone size: NA
J gene: TRBJ2-5
CDR3 DNA: TGCAGCGTTGCAGAGGGGGCTGAGACCCAGTACTTC
CDR3 protein: CSVAEGAETQYF